This paragraph covers one TCR beta chain sequence. Methods used by the authors: Estimation of nucleated cell counts was performed using reference gene primer amplification. The protocol was immunoSEQ multiplex PCR, while the TCRdb copy is restricted to in-frame clones and leaves out a portion. The D gene and trimming were derived from the DNA, and the V and J assignments and clone size from that table. The sample yields about 190,000 clones, 84% seen once. This entry is derived from a study of blood T cell repertoires in COVID-19. Whole-study context: Samples taken during acute and convalescent COVID-19 were collected in the United States, Italy and Spain. T cells, B-cell-depleted T cells, or PBMCs provided the cDNA or gDNA that served as material.

Trimming cost V 3 bases and J 2 bases; bases outside gene matches: 5. The CDR3 covers 14 residues. Germline V gene sequence: CDR1 SGHRS, CDR2 YFSETQ. Sequenced sample: peripheral blood. The sequence derives from a woman aged 70-85 years with active or convalescent COVID-19. The V call is TRBV5-1, the J call TRBJ2-7; 7 nucleotides line up with TRBD1. The CDR3 sequence is CASSSRDSPYEQYF. CDR3 DNA sequence: TGCGCCAGCAGCTCCCGGGACAGTCCCTACGAGCAGTACTTC. Using reference TRBV5-1 and TRBJ2-7 for the parts outside the CDR3, the full variable domain is KAGVTQTPRYLIKTRGQQVTLSCSPISGHRSVSWYQQTPGQGLQFLFEYFSETQRNKGNFPGRFSGRQFSNSRSEMNVSTLELGDSALYLCASSSRDSPYEQYFGPGTRLTVT.